This T cell receptor beta chain emerged from a study of T-cell memory formation after mild COVID-19. Constant-segment-primed 5'RACE gave TCR alpha and TCR beta cDNA libraries with sample barcodes and UMIs. TCRdb passed the 5' RACE reads through MiXCR, listing each CDR3 protein once. The sample has 300,000 to 400,000 distinct CDR3 sequences, approximately 15% seen once; the top ten hold 20% to 25%. Trimming removed 8 bases at V and 2 bases at J, with 7 bases between. This CDR3 has 11 amino acids. In germline, CDR1 is WSHSY, CDR2 SAAADI. By frequency in the sample, this clonotype is medium-sized. The target antigen is unknown. Study observations and caveats: Clones contracting over day 15 to 85 were CD4/CD8 balanced, with later expanders leaning CD4+. Cross-reactive memory appears to have joined, as suggested by some responding clones showing up in pre-infection memory.

This receptor was identified in a man aged 18 to 30 who had mild COVID-19 (a few samples of this study predate the infection). Cell type and time point are not known. Source material: PBMCs or a T cell subset sorted from them (not recorded which). The J gene is TRBJ2-7, the V gene TRBV10-2; D call uncertain. The CDR3 DNA reads as TGCGCCAGCGGGTCCCCCTACGAGCAGTACTTC. Translating it yields CASGSPYEQYF.